This T cell receptor beta chain was identified in a study of T-cell reconstitution after alpha-beta-depleted transplantation in children. Study findings and constraints: By one year post-transplant, T-cell counts and diversity largely arose from T cells that were newly produced. Alpha-beta T cells about two months after transplant reportedly derived from several hundred expanded graft clones. Surviving recipient cells, namely T cells and thymic progenitors, were the source of high day-60 TCRbeta diversity in some patients.

This clonotype was detected many times. What it binds is not known. The CDR3 runs to 15 residues. Germline V gives CDR1 MNHEY, CDR2 SVGAGI. The V end was cut by 4 bases, the J end by 3 bases, with 13 bases between. As it was prepared, the TCRbeta library received unique molecular identifiers. TCRdb re-derived calls from the PCR reads in MiXCR, one entry per CDR3 protein. The sample gives around 300,000 distinct CDR3 sequences, 11% of which show up once; about 25% is in the top ten. Material: peripheral blood, obtained 180 days after TCRalphabeta/CD19-depleted stem cell transplant. The chain is built from TRBV6-5 and TRBJ2-1; D gene unclear. This clonotype originated in a male patient aged 2 to 10 who had a stem cell transplant for chronic granulomatous disease, so the T cells may come from the graft donor. This CDR3 reads CASSFLGKDYNEQFF. In DNA form, the CDR3 reads TGTGCCAGCAGTTTCCTAGGTAAAGACTACAATGAGCAGTTCTTC.